Listed below are T cell receptor beta chains from one sample, sequenced in a study of beta chain features in type 1 diabetes. Only in-frame clones appear in the TCRdb table, and some are missing; sequencing was by immunoSEQ multiplex PCR. Of 680,000 or so clones listed, around 15% were seen once; the top ten hold 0.022%. Sequenced material: naive CD4+ T cells from blood. The source is a man aged 18 to 30 with type 1 diabetes. Both conserved end residues are part of each CDR3. The order of the fields is J gene, D gene, clone size, V gene, CDR3 length, CDR3 protein, CDR3 DNA. The D gene is left open where the match is weak. Size tells how often a clone was seen (once, few, many) or the class of an expanded clone, and some rows leave it out.

j_call: TRBJ1-2; d_call: .; clone_size: .; v_call: TRBV4-1; cdr3_length: 18; cdr3_aa: CASSHDRAGGTVNYGYTF; cdr3_nt: TGCGCCAGCAGCCATGACCGGGCTGGGGGGACGGTTAACTATGGCTACACCTTC
j_call: TRBJ2-2; d_call: .; clone_size: .; v_call: TRBV29-1; cdr3_length: 14; cdr3_aa: CSVEVGWNTGELFF; cdr3_nt: TGCAGCGTTGAAGTCGGGTGGAACACCGGGGAGCTGTTTTTT
j_call: TRBJ1-2; d_call: .; clone_size: few; v_call: TRBV15; cdr3_length: 13; cdr3_aa: CATSRAPPAGVTF; cdr3_nt: TGTGCCACCAGCAGAGCTCCCCCCGCAGGGGTCACCTTC
j_call: TRBJ2-3; d_call: .; clone_size: few; v_call: TRBV6-5; cdr3_length: 14; cdr3_aa: CASARGAGTDTQYF; cdr3_nt: TGTGCCAGCGCCCGGGGGGCCGGCACAGATACGCAGTATTTT
j_call: TRBJ2-2; d_call: .; clone_size: few; v_call: TRBV7-9; cdr3_length: 13; cdr3_aa: CASTTQGTGELFF; cdr3_nt: TGTGCCAGCACAACACAGGGAACCGGGGAGCTGTTTTTT
j_call: TRBJ2-2; d_call: .; clone_size: few; v_call: TRBV7-8; cdr3_length: 13; cdr3_aa: CASSIIGGGELFF; cdr3_nt: TGTGCCAGCAGCATCATCGGAGGCGGGGAGCTGTTTTTT
j_call: TRBJ2-4; d_call: .; clone_size: few; v_call: TRBV28; cdr3_length: 16; cdr3_aa: CASSLVQQIAKNIQYF; cdr3_nt: TGTGCCAGCAGTTTGGTCCAGCAGATAGCCAAAAACATTCAGTACTTC
j_call: TRBJ2-2; d_call: .; clone_size: .; v_call: TRBV7-3; cdr3_length: 13; cdr3_aa: CASSLGDTGELFF; cdr3_nt: TGTGCCAGCAGCCTGGGTGACACCGGGGAGCTGTTTTTT
j_call: TRBJ2-5; d_call: .; clone_size: few; v_call: TRBV30; cdr3_length: 14; cdr3_aa: CAWSDGQPQETQYF; cdr3_nt: TGTGCCTGGAGCGATGGACAGCCTCAAGAGACCCAGTACTTC
j_call: TRBJ2-7; d_call: TRBD1; clone_size: few; v_call: TRBV10-3; cdr3_length: 12; cdr3_aa: CAISESGDRGYF; cdr3_nt: TGTGCCATCAGTGAGTCGGGTGACAGGGGATACTTC
j_call: TRBJ2-1; d_call: TRBD2; clone_size: .; v_call: TRBV27; cdr3_length: 14; cdr3_aa: CASTGGSSYNEQFF; cdr3_nt: TGTGCCAGCACGGGAGGGAGCTCCTACAATGAGCAGTTCTTC
j_call: TRBJ2-7; d_call: .; clone_size: .; v_call: TRBV7-6; cdr3_length: 11; cdr3_aa: CASSLGREQYF; cdr3_nt: TGTGCCAGCAGCTTGGGGCGCGAGCAGTACTTC
j_call: TRBJ1-2; d_call: TRBD1; clone_size: .; v_call: TRBV6-4; cdr3_length: 13; cdr3_aa: CASSTTGGSGYTF; cdr3_nt: TGTGCCAGCAGTACAACAGGGGGAAGTGGCTACACCTTC
j_call: TRBJ2-7; d_call: .; clone_size: .; v_call: TRBV7-9; cdr3_length: 14; cdr3_aa: CASSFGTASYEQYF; cdr3_nt: TGTGCCAGCAGCTTCGGGACGGCTTCCTACGAGCAGTACTTC
j_call: TRBJ2-2; d_call: .; clone_size: .; v_call: TRBV2; cdr3_length: 15; cdr3_aa: CASSEVTRVTGELFF; cdr3_nt: TGTGCCAGCAGTGAAGTTACAAGAGTCACCGGGGAGCTGTTTTTT
j_call: TRBJ1-1; d_call: TRBD1; clone_size: .; v_call: TRBV29-1; cdr3_length: 11; cdr3_aa: CSAGQGEMAFF; cdr3_nt: TGCAGCGCTGGACAGGGGGAAATGGCTTTCTTT
j_call: TRBJ1-3; d_call: .; clone_size: few; v_call: TRBV9; cdr3_length: 14; cdr3_aa: CASSVAGGGNTIYF; cdr3_nt: TGTGCCAGCAGCGTAGCTGGGGGCGGAAACACCATATATTTT
j_call: TRBJ2-1; d_call: .; clone_size: .; v_call: TRBV30; cdr3_length: 12; cdr3_aa: CAWSVGSDEQFF; cdr3_nt: TGTGCCTGGAGTGTAGGTAGTGATGAGCAGTTCTTC
j_call: TRBJ2-7; d_call: TRBD1; clone_size: few; v_call: TRBV2; cdr3_length: 15; cdr3_aa: CASSGEGTGDTEQYF; cdr3_nt: TGTGCCAGCAGCGGGGAGGGGACAGGGGATACCGAGCAGTACTTC
j_call: TRBJ2-7; d_call: TRBD1; clone_size: .; v_call: TRBV29-1; cdr3_length: 15; cdr3_aa: CSVEAREQGVHEQYF; cdr3_nt: TGCAGCGTTGAAGCTAGGGAGCAGGGGGTACACGAGCAGTACTTC
j_call: TRBJ1-3; d_call: TRBD1; clone_size: .; v_call: TRBV2; cdr3_length: 15; cdr3_aa: CASSDEGTVGNTIYF; cdr3_nt: TGTGCCAGCAGTGACGAGGGGACAGTAGGAAACACCATATATTTT
j_call: TRBJ2-5; d_call: TRBD2; clone_size: .; v_call: TRBV9; cdr3_length: 19; cdr3_aa: CASSASVSGGSRYQETQYF; cdr3_nt: TGTGCCAGCAGCGCCTCGGTGAGCGGGGGGTCCCGGTACCAAGAGACCCAGTACTTC
j_call: TRBJ2-7; d_call: .; clone_size: .; v_call: TRBV5-1; cdr3_length: 14; cdr3_aa: CASSSRDGAYEQYF; cdr3_nt: TGCGCCAGCAGCTCCCGGGACGGTGCCTACGAGCAGTACTTC
j_call: TRBJ2-1; d_call: TRBD1; clone_size: few; v_call: TRBV28; cdr3_length: 15; cdr3_aa: CASSARDRDANEQFF; cdr3_nt: TGTGCCAGCAGTGCCCGGGACAGGGACGCCAATGAGCAGTTCTTC
j_call: TRBJ1-4; d_call: TRBD1; clone_size: .; v_call: TRBV2; cdr3_length: 13; cdr3_aa: CASTDRGREKLFF; cdr3_nt: TGTGCCAGCACGGACAGGGGGCGTGAAAAACTGTTTTTT
j_call: TRBJ2-5; d_call: .; clone_size: .; v_call: TRBV20-1; cdr3_length: 11; cdr3_aa: CSAGKGETQYF; cdr3_nt: TGCAGTGCTGGTAAAGGGGAGACCCAGTACTTC
j_call: TRBJ2-1; d_call: .; clone_size: .; v_call: TRBV11-2; cdr3_length: 14; cdr3_aa: CASSTLGPRGEQFF; cdr3_nt: TGTGCCAGCAGCACCCTGGGCCCCAGGGGTGAGCAGTTCTTC
j_call: TRBJ2-5; d_call: .; clone_size: few; v_call: TRBV28; cdr3_length: 13; cdr3_aa: CASSFGRQETQYF; cdr3_nt: TGTGCCAGCAGTTTCGGTCGCCAAGAGACCCAGTACTTC
j_call: TRBJ2-7; d_call: TRBD1; clone_size: .; v_call: TRBV5-5; cdr3_length: 14; cdr3_aa: CASSIDRASYEQYF; cdr3_nt: TGTGCCAGCAGCATAGACAGGGCCTCCTACGAGCAGTACTTC
j_call: TRBJ1-2; d_call: TRBD1; clone_size: .; v_call: TRBV30; cdr3_length: 14; cdr3_aa: CAWSRGTGGDGYTF; cdr3_nt: TGTGCCTGGAGCCGCGGGACAGGAGGAGATGGCTACACCTTC
j_call: TRBJ1-2; d_call: .; clone_size: .; v_call: TRBV5-1; cdr3_length: 14; cdr3_aa: CASSPTGGEAGYTF; cdr3_nt: TGCGCCAGCAGCCCGACAGGAGGGGAGGCGGGCTACACCTTC
j_call: TRBJ2-3; d_call: TRBD1; clone_size: .; v_call: TRBV5-1; cdr3_length: 15; cdr3_aa: CASSLGTGGPDTQYF; cdr3_nt: TGCGCCAGCAGCTTGGGGACAGGGGGACCAGATACGCAGTATTTT
j_call: TRBJ2-2; d_call: TRBD2; clone_size: few; v_call: TRBV29-1; cdr3_length: 15; cdr3_aa: CSVDGTSGSTGELFF; cdr3_nt: TGCAGCGTAGACGGGACTAGCGGCTCAACCGGGGAGCTGTTTTTT
j_call: TRBJ2-1; d_call: TRBD1; clone_size: .; v_call: TRBV5-1; cdr3_length: 17; cdr3_aa: CASSLAGTGASYNEQFF; cdr3_nt: TGCGCCAGCAGCTTGGCCGGGACAGGGGCGTCCTACAATGAGCAGTTCTTC
j_call: TRBJ1-2; d_call: .; clone_size: few; v_call: TRBV29-1; cdr3_length: 13; cdr3_aa: CSVEDQGRYGYTF; cdr3_nt: TGCAGCGTTGAAGACCAGGGACGGTATGGCTACACCTTC
j_call: TRBJ2-1; d_call: .; clone_size: few; v_call: TRBV5-1; cdr3_length: 15; cdr3_aa: CASRQDGSSYNEQFF; cdr3_nt: TGCGCCAGCAGACAGGACGGTAGCTCCTACAATGAGCAGTTCTTC
j_call: TRBJ2-5; d_call: TRBD2; clone_size: .; v_call: TRBV2; cdr3_length: 14; cdr3_aa: CASRRGLAGETQYF; cdr3_nt: TGTGCCAGCAGGCGGGGACTAGCTGGAGAGACCCAGTACTTC
j_call: TRBJ2-1; d_call: .; clone_size: few; v_call: TRBV7-9; cdr3_length: 14; cdr3_aa: CASSVGNSYNEQFF; cdr3_nt: TGTGCCAGCAGCGTGGGTAACTCCTACAATGAGCAGTTCTTC
j_call: TRBJ2-2; d_call: TRBD2; clone_size: .; v_call: TRBV9; cdr3_length: 18; cdr3_aa: CASSPGTSGGRYTGELFF; cdr3_nt: TGTGCCAGCAGCCCAGGGACTAGCGGGGGGAGGTACACCGGGGAGCTGTTTTTT
j_call: TRBJ2-7; d_call: TRBD1; clone_size: .; v_call: TRBV28; cdr3_length: 14; cdr3_aa: CASRIDRARYEQYF; cdr3_nt: TGTGCCAGCAGAATCGACAGGGCACGCTACGAGCAGTACTTC
j_call: TRBJ2-3; d_call: .; clone_size: .; v_call: TRBV5-1; cdr3_length: 13; cdr3_aa: CASSSQEEDTQYF; cdr3_nt: TGCGCCAGCAGCTCACAGGAGGAGGATACGCAGTATTTT
j_call: TRBJ1-2; d_call: .; clone_size: .; v_call: TRBV28; cdr3_length: 13; cdr3_aa: CAGRAGGRYGYTF; cdr3_nt: TGTGCCGGCAGGGCAGGAGGGCGGTATGGCTACACCTTC
j_call: TRBJ2-5; d_call: .; clone_size: .; v_call: TRBV18; cdr3_length: 12; cdr3_aa: CASSRLRETQYF; cdr3_nt: TGTGCCAGCTCACGGTTGAGAGAGACCCAGTACTTC
j_call: TRBJ2-7; d_call: .; clone_size: few; v_call: TRBV5-4; cdr3_length: 14; cdr3_aa: CASSSGTDSYEQYF; cdr3_nt: TGTGCCAGCAGCTCCGGGACTGATTCCTACGAGCAGTACTTC
j_call: TRBJ1-5; d_call: TRBD1; clone_size: many; v_call: TRBV30; cdr3_length: 13; cdr3_aa: CAWSVTGDQPQHF; cdr3_nt: TGTGCCTGGAGTGTGACAGGGGATCAGCCCCAGCATTTT
j_call: TRBJ2-3; d_call: TRBD2; clone_size: .; v_call: TRBV30; cdr3_length: 15; cdr3_aa: CAWSVLAVSTDTQYF; cdr3_nt: TGTGCCTGGAGTGTCCTAGCGGTTAGCACAGATACGCAGTATTTT
j_call: TRBJ1-6; d_call: .; clone_size: .; v_call: TRBV6-5; cdr3_length: 14; cdr3_aa: CASSPPGENSPLHF; cdr3_nt: TGTGCCAGCAGTCCCCCAGGGGAAAATTCACCCCTCCACTTT
j_call: TRBJ2-5; d_call: .; clone_size: few; v_call: TRBV20-1; cdr3_length: 10; cdr3_aa: CRAPGETQYF; cdr3_nt: TGCAGGGCCCCGGGGGAGACCCAGTACTTC
j_call: TRBJ1-5; d_call: .; clone_size: few; v_call: TRBV5-1; cdr3_length: 14; cdr3_aa: CASSLIPGDQPQHF; cdr3_nt: TGCGCCAGCAGCTTGATTCCAGGGGACCAGCCCCAGCATTTT
j_call: TRBJ2-7; d_call: TRBD2; clone_size: .; v_call: TRBV19; cdr3_length: 16; cdr3_aa: CASSTDFGLAGDEQYF; cdr3_nt: TGTGCCAGTAGTACCGACTTCGGACTAGCGGGGGACGAGCAGTACTTC
j_call: TRBJ2-7; d_call: TRBD2; clone_size: many; v_call: TRBV30; cdr3_length: 13; cdr3_aa: CALLAGGSYEQYF; cdr3_nt: TGTGCCTTGTTAGCGGGGGGCTCCTACGAGCAGTACTTC
j_call: TRBJ2-3; d_call: .; clone_size: few; v_call: TRBV19; cdr3_length: 13; cdr3_aa: CAGSAGHTDTQYF; cdr3_nt: TGTGCCGGCTCGGCGGGGCACACAGATACGCAGTATTTT